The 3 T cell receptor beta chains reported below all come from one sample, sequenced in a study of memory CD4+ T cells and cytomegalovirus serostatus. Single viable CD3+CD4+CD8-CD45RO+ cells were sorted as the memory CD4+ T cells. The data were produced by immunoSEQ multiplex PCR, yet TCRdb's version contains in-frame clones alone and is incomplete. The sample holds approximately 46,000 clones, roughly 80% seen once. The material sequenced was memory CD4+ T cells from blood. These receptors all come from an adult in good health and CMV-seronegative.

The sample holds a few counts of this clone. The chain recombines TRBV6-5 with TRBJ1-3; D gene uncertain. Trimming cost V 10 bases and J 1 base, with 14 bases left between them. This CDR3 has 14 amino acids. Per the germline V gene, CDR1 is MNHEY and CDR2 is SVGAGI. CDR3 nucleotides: TGTGCCACCTCCCCCACGGGGTCTGGAAACACCATATATTTT. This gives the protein CATSPTGSGNTIYF.

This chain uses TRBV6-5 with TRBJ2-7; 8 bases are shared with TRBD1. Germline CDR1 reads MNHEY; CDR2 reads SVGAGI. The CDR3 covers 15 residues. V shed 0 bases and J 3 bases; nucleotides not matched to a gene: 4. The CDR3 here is CASSYSATGGYEQYF. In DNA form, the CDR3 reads TGTGCCAGCAGTTACTCAGCAACAGGGGGCTACGAGCAGTACTTC.

The CDR3 here is CASSFSRGLGGYTF. CDR3 DNA: TGTGCCAGCAGTTTTTCCAGGGGGCTAGGCGGCTACACCTTC. The chain carries TRBV27 and TRBJ1-2, with 8 nucleotides matching TRBD1. The CDR3 contains 14 residues. From germline, CDR1 is MNHEY and CDR2 SMNVEV (reference sequence). With V trimmed by 3 bases and J by 8 bases, 8 bases remained unmatched.